Given below is one T cell receptor beta chain in context. No cognate antigen has been identified for it. It has no much larger one-base neighbor in the sample; base qualities were not kept. The record originates from a study of OX40 agonist ivuxolimab in advanced cancers. Background for the entire study: The costimulatory receptor OX40 (CD134) was targeted by ivuxolimab, a fully human IgG2 agonistic monoclonal antibody. Intravenous ivuxolimab was administered to patients every 2 weeks at six dose levels: 0.01, 0.1, 0.3, 1.5, 3 and 10 mg/kg. Among the roughly 52 dose-escalation patients, roughly 20 had hepatocellular carcinoma, approximately 15 melanoma, 9 renal cell carcinoma and 9 head and neck cancer. The dose-escalation cohort was over 70% male with a mean age of approximately 60 years, ranging from roughly 20 to 80. Patients were allowed to have had prior anti-PD-1, anti-PD-L1 or anti-CTLA-4 therapy, and 30% to 50% of the dose-escalation patients had previously received checkpoint inhibitors. Three dose-escalation patients achieved partial responses, one with hepatocellular carcinoma and two with cutaneous melanoma. Peripheral TCRbeta sequencing aimed to test whether ivuxolimab altered TCR sequence diversity and caused clonal T-cell expansion. The monotherapy dose-escalation portion (N of about 52 patients) of the phase I ivuxolimab trial is reported in the paper.

Patients with a history of autoimmune disease or receiving systemic immunosuppression were excluded from the trial. Peripheral blood for TCR sequencing was collected from all dose cohorts at baseline, on cycle 4 day 1, and on cycle 7 day 1. Samples were obtained from an open-label, multicenter, first-in-human phase I dose-escalation trial of ivuxolimab. The trial enrolled adults with locally advanced or metastatic head and neck squamous cell, hepatocellular, melanoma or renal cell carcinoma. Before TCR sequencing, CD4+ and CD8+ T cells were separately sorted from peripheral blood. The study at large found these results: After ivuxolimab, expanded clones were on average more numerous among CD8+ T cells than among CD4+ T cells. Clonal expansion of both CD4+ and CD8+ blood T cells was observed from baseline to week 6 at doses 0.1 to 3.0 mg/kg. Low levels of normalized T-cell clonal expansion were also seen in some nonresponding patients. In partial responders in the 0.1-3.0 mg/kg groups, normalized peripheral clonal expansion was found to be among the lowest, especially among CD8+ T cells. Which antigens the clonally expanded peripheral T cells were specific for was not determined.

To sequence the TCRbeta CDR3 region, genomic DNA was isolated from the sorted cells. TCRbeta CDR3 regions were sequenced using the immunoSEQ Assay. The clones in this table, taken by TCRdb from immuneACCESS, are in-frame only. Not every clone is retained; where verified, under half of the shortfall comes from an unresolved V gene, and the cause of the rest is unknown. The table for this sample lists tens of thousands of clones; about 85% of them were counted only once. Of the sample, roughly 0.66% falls within the top ten clones. CDR1 and CDR2, looked up from the germline V gene, are MDHEN and SYDVKM. From the cysteine through the phenylalanine, the CDR3 covers 17 amino acids. This entry keeps only the CDR3 DNA: 51 bases, framed from base 1. Deletion took 5 bases off V and 0 bases off J, with a span of 17 bases between the germline ends.

The rearranged chain carries TRBV28 and TRBJ2-4; a tentative D match to TRBD1 spans 6 bases. This sample comprised CD4+ or CD8+ T cells sorted from blood, obtained in a trial of the OX40 agonist ivuxolimab. This receptor was obtained from an adult with an advanced solid tumor such as melanoma, head and neck, liver or kidney cancer. The sequenced DNA is TGTGCCAGCAGTGTATCCTCCGAGGGGGTAGCCAAAAACATTCAGTACTTC. Its amino acids are CASSVSSEGVAKNIQYF.